The rows below give T cell receptor beta chains drawn from one sample of a study of cytomegalovirus exposure and HLA in healthy donors. Clones were read by immunoSEQ multiplex PCR, and TCRdb kept only the in-frame ones, dropping some. The sample lists fewer than 95,000 clones; 80% were seen once. Sequenced material: PBMCs. The source of these receptors is a man younger than 35 in good health and CMV-seronegative. CDR3s include the opening cysteine and the closing phenylalanine or tryptophan. D genes are given only for firm matches. Clone size appears in some rows only: once, few, many, or a class for an expanded clone.

>TRBJ2-5|.|TRBD2|TRBV10-2
CASSKTSGGEGEQYF
TGCGCCAGCAGTAAGACTAGCGGGGGGGAAGGTGAGCAGTACTTC
>TRBJ1-1|.|.|TRBV25-1
CASSEWGDGALMNTEAFF
TGTGCCAGCAGTGAATGGGGGGACGGAGCACTCATGAACACTGAAGCTTTCTTT
>TRBJ1-5|.|.|TRBV5-5
CASSRGQINQPQHF
TGTGCCAGCAGCCGTGGACAGATCAATCAGCCCCAGCATTTT
>TRBJ1-1|.|.|TRBV7-9
CASSLLSATEAFF
TGTGCCAGCAGCTTACTCAGTGCCACTGAAGCTTTCTTT
>TRBJ2-3|.|TRBD2|TRBV5-6
CASSFRTPAGGKTDTQYF
TGTGCCAGCAGCTTTAGAACCCCTGCGGGGGGGAAGACAGATACGCAGTATTTT
>TRBJ1-2|once|.|TRBV4-2
CASSQETTANYGYTF
TGTGCCAGCAGCCAAGAAACCACAGCTAACTATGGCTACACCTTC
>TRBJ2-1|.|TRBD1|TRBV7-9
CASSLGQGSNEQFF
TGTGCCAGCAGTCTCGGACAGGGGAGCAATGAGCAGTTCTTC
>TRBJ1-6|.|.|TRBV5-1
CASSLVQGYNSPLHF
TGCGCCAGCAGCTTGGTCCAGGGTTATAATTCACCCCTCCACTTT
>TRBJ1-1|few|.|TRBV2
CASSGTTEAFF
TGTGCCAGCAGCGGTACCACTGAAGCTTTCTTT
>TRBJ2-2|.|TRBD1|TRBV7-9
CSSSSRDRDTGELFF
TGTTCCAGCAGCTCGAGGGACAGGGACACCGGGGAGCTGTTTTTT
>TRBJ1-6|.|.|TRBV27
CASSETGGIGSPLHF
TGTGCCAGCAGCGAAACGGGAGGGATAGGCTCACCCCTCCACTTT
>TRBJ1-6|.|TRBD1|TRBV2
CASSGTGETSPLHF
TGTGCCAGCAGCGGGACAGGGGAGACTTCACCCCTCCACTTT
>TRBJ2-2|.|.|TRBV6-1
CASSEELRQDLFGELFF
TGTGCCAGCAGTGAAGAGCTTAGGCAGGATTTATTCGGGGAGCTGTTTTTT
>TRBJ1-5|few|.|TRBV7-8
CASSFLPNQPQHF
TGTGCCAGCAGCTTCCTCCCTAATCAGCCCCAGCATTTT
>TRBJ1-5|.|.|TRBV2
CASSGLTSNQPQHF
TGTGCCAGCAGCGGACTGACTAGCAATCAGCCCCAGCATTTT
>TRBJ2-1|.|.|TRBV11-3
CASSLGGSMSNEQFF
TGTGCCAGCAGCCTAGGCGGGTCCATGTCCAATGAGCAGTTCTTC
>TRBJ1-2|.|TRBD1|TRBV5-1
CASSLPDRGRSYGYTF
TGCGCCAGCAGCTTGCCTGACAGGGGGAGAAGCTATGGCTACACCTTC
>TRBJ1-5|.|.|TRBV6-6
CASSYPRSLANQPQHF
TGTGCCAGCAGTTACCCCCGGAGCTTAGCAAATCAGCCCCAGCATTTT
>TRBJ2-6|.|.|TRBV11-2
CASSSIRHLSGANVLTF
TGTGCCAGCAGCTCCATCAGACATCTATCTGGGGCCAACGTCCTGACTTTC
>TRBJ1-1|few|.|TRBV7-9
CASSLEQGAFF
TGTGCCAGCAGCTTAGAACAGGGAGCTTTCTTT
>TRBJ2-7|.|TRBD1|TRBV27
CASSLGSGGYYEQYF
TGTGCCAGCAGTTTAGGGTCAGGGGGATACTACGAGCAGTACTTC
>TRBJ2-2|once|TRBD2|TRBV29-1
CSGAGGNPSNTGELFF
TGCAGCGGGGCGGGAGGTAACCCCTCGAACACCGGGGAGCTGTTTTTT
>TRBJ1-3|.|.|TRBV5-1
CASSSLEPGNTIYF
TGCGCCAGCAGCTCTCTGGAGCCTGGAAACACCATATATTTT
>TRBJ2-2|few|.|TRBV5-4
CASSLGPNTGELFF
TGTGCCAGCAGCTTGGGGCCTAACACCGGGGAGCTGTTTTTT
>TRBJ2-3|.|TRBD2|TRBV4-2
CASSQGSSGGLTDTQYF
TGTGCCAGCAGCCAAGGAAGTAGCGGGGGACTCACAGATACGCAGTATTTT
>TRBJ2-7|.|TRBD1|TRBV9
CASSAQGLGPYEQYF
TGTGCCAGCAGCGCACAGGGGTTAGGGCCCTACGAGCAGTACTTC
>TRBJ1-5|.|.|TRBV13
CASSLGESNQPQHF
TGTGCCAGCAGCTTAGGGGAGAGCAATCAGCCCCAGCATTTT
>TRBJ1-4|.|.|TRBV4-1
CASSQLGRREKLFF
TGCGCCAGCAGCCAGCTAGGGAGGCGGGAAAAACTGTTTTTT
>TRBJ2-4|once|TRBD2|TRBV2
CASRRLAGEGNIQYF
TGTGCCAGCAGACGACTAGCGGGGGAGGGAAACATTCAGTACTTC